This entry is about one TCR beta chain. The data originate from a study of blood T cell repertoires in COVID-19. Study information: PBMCs, B-cell-depleted T cells, or T cells were the source of the cDNA or gDNA that made up the material.

Method: immunoSEQ multiplex PCR; TCRdb's copy keeps in-frame clones and lacks some. The sample yields around 54,000 clones, around 80% seen once. From germline, CDR1 is SNHLY and CDR2 FYNNEI. V was pared by 8 bases and J by 0 bases, with 12 bases of the junction left unmatched. This CDR3 region has 18 residues. The V gene is TRBV2, the J gene TRBJ2-1; 11 nucleotides align to TRBD2. Material for sequencing was PBMCs or T cells enriched from blood (not recorded which). This TCR derives from a woman in her forties or fifties with acute COVID-19. The CDR3 spells CASEAPSGGSSSYNEQFF. The DNA of the CDR3 is TGTGCCAGCGAAGCGCCTAGCGGGGGGAGTAGCTCCTACAATGAGCAGTTCTTC.